This T cell receptor (beta chain) was sequenced during a study of T-cell memory formation after mild COVID-19. On the study more broadly: TCR clusters were mostly donor specific. The study's findings and limits: Pre-infection memory showed some responding clones, and this suggested that cross-reactive memory joined.

This CDR3 comprises 15 residues. The V and J ends lost 5 bases and 0 bases respectively, with 12 bases between them. Germline loops: CDR1 MNHNS, CDR2 SASEGT. This clonotype was seen repeatedly, ten times or more. What it binds is unknown. Constant-segment primers were used for 5'RACE, and the resulting TCR alpha and TCR beta cDNA libraries carried sample barcodes and UMIs. MiXCR, applied by TCRdb to the 5' RACE reads, yields one record per CDR3 protein. The data hold about 260,000 distinct CDR3 sequences, with over 7% observed a single time. The chain employs TRBV6-1 and TRBJ2-3, with a tentative D call TRBD2 (7 bases). This sequence was found in a man between 18 and 35 years old who had mild COVID-19 (a few samples of this study predate the infection). Cell type and time point are not known. Specimen: PBMCs or a T cell subset sorted from them (not recorded which). DNA of the CDR3: TGTGCCAGCAGTAACGGGGGGCCGAGCACAGATACGCAGTATTTT. Translation gives CASSNGGPSTDTQYF.